These T cell receptor beta chains were read from a single sample in a study of T cell changes during pregnancy in multiple sclerosis. Profiled with immunoSEQ multiplex PCR; TCRdb holds only in-frame clones, not every one. This table has approximately 66,000 clones, approximately 92% appearing once. The sample here was peripheral blood, taken in the third trimester of pregnancy. The receptors stem from a female donor in good health, enrolled as a control in a pregnancy study. Each CDR3 is given with its conserved first and last residue. Fields, in order: J gene, D gene, clone size, V gene, CDR3 protein, CDR3 DNA. D genes are given only for firm matches. Clone size is stated in some rows and not others, as once, few, many or a class when expanded.

J: TRBJ1-1; D: TRBD1; size: NA; V: TRBV2; CDR3: CASRQTGATEAFF; DNA: TGTGCCAGCAGACAAACAGGGGCCACTGAAGCTTTCTTT
J: TRBJ2-3; D: NA; size: NA; V: TRBV18; CDR3: CASSPSWQGSTDTQYF; DNA: TGTGCCAGCTCACCCAGCTGGCAGGGAAGCACAGATACGCAGTATTTT
J: TRBJ2-5; D: NA; size: NA; V: TRBV5-1; CDR3: CASSLTPGQMETQYF; DNA: TGCGCCAGCAGCCTTACACCGGGACAAATGGAGACCCAGTACTTC
J: TRBJ2-3; D: TRBD1; size: NA; V: TRBV11-2; CDR3: CASSLAGTGAGDTQYF; DNA: TGTGCCAGCAGCTTAGCTGGGACAGGGGCTGGAGATACGCAGTATTTT
J: TRBJ2-1; D: TRBD2; size: NA; V: TRBV6-5; CDR3: CASSRTRVSMNEQFF; DNA: TGTGCCAGCAGTAGGACTAGAGTTTCGATGAATGAGCAGTTCTTC
J: TRBJ2-1; D: NA; size: NA; V: TRBV7-3; CDR3: CASSRTGQRSTYNEQFF; DNA: TGTGCCAGCAGCCGCACCGGGCAGCGGTCTACTTACAATGAGCAGTTCTTC
J: TRBJ1-1; D: NA; size: NA; V: TRBV19; CDR3: CASSIVPTGGTEAFF; DNA: TGTGCCAGTAGTATAGTTCCTACAGGCGGAACTGAAGCTTTCTTT
J: TRBJ2-1; D: NA; size: NA; V: TRBV11-2; CDR3: CASSFSSYSYNEQFF; DNA: TGTGCCAGCAGCTTCTCAAGCTATTCCTACAATGAGCAGTTCTTC
J: TRBJ2-4; D: NA; size: NA; V: TRBV27; CDR3: CASSAQLAKNIQYF; DNA: TGTGCCAGCAGTGCTCAACTAGCCAAAAACATTCAGTACTTC
J: TRBJ1-2; D: TRBD1; size: NA; V: TRBV28; CDR3: CASRGDRGRSFYGYTF; DNA: TGTGCCAGCAGGGGGGACAGGGGGCGTTCCTTCTATGGCTACACCTTC
J: TRBJ1-1; D: NA; size: NA; V: TRBV5-4; CDR3: CASSLVRGGNTEAFF; DNA: TGTGCCAGCAGCTTGGTACGGGGGGGAAACACTGAAGCTTTCTTT
J: TRBJ1-5; D: TRBD1; size: NA; V: TRBV4-1; CDR3: CASSHPGSTGLPQHF; DNA: TGCGCCAGCAGCCATCCGGGGTCGACAGGGCTGCCCCAGCATTTT
J: TRBJ1-1; D: NA; size: NA; V: TRBV10-3; CDR3: CAISESTGFTEAFF; DNA: TGTGCCATCAGTGAGTCAACAGGCTTCACTGAAGCTTTCTTT
J: TRBJ2-1; D: NA; size: NA; V: TRBV6-5; CDR3: CASKFSGASYNEQFF; DNA: TGTGCCAGCAAATTTAGCGGTGCCTCCTACAATGAGCAGTTCTTC
J: TRBJ1-1; D: NA; size: NA; V: TRBV9; CDR3: CASSVRDYTEAFF; DNA: TGTGCCAGCAGCGTCCGGGACTACACTGAAGCTTTCTTT
J: TRBJ1-3; D: NA; size: NA; V: TRBV30; CDR3: CAWSVDRFSGNTIYF; DNA: TGTGCCTGGAGTGTAGACAGGTTCTCTGGAAACACCATATATTTT
J: TRBJ2-7; D: NA; size: NA; V: TRBV6-1; CDR3: CASSVGRAYEQYF; DNA: TGTGCCAGCAGTGTCGGCAGGGCCTACGAGCAGTACTTC
J: TRBJ2-1; D: NA; size: few; V: TRBV14; CDR3: CASNDRGSPYNEQFF; DNA: TGTGCCAGCAACGATAGGGGGAGTCCCTACAATGAGCAGTTCTTC
J: TRBJ2-3; D: NA; size: NA; V: TRBV19; CDR3: CASSIRGTPSTDTQYF; DNA: TGTGCCAGTAGTATTAGGGGGACACCTAGCACAGATACGCAGTATTTT
J: TRBJ2-5; D: TRBD1; size: NA; V: TRBV5-4; CDR3: CASSSQGLGKNQETQYF; DNA: TGTGCCAGCAGCTCACAGGGGTTGGGGAAGAACCAAGAGACCCAGTACTTC
J: TRBJ2-3; D: TRBD1; size: NA; V: TRBV28; CDR3: CASSRQGADTQYF; DNA: TGTGCCAGCAGTCGACAGGGAGCAGATACGCAGTATTTT
J: TRBJ2-3; D: NA; size: NA; V: TRBV7-9; CDR3: CASSGRGRVDTQYF; DNA: TGTGCCAGCAGCGGCAGGGGAAGGGTTGATACGCAGTATTTT